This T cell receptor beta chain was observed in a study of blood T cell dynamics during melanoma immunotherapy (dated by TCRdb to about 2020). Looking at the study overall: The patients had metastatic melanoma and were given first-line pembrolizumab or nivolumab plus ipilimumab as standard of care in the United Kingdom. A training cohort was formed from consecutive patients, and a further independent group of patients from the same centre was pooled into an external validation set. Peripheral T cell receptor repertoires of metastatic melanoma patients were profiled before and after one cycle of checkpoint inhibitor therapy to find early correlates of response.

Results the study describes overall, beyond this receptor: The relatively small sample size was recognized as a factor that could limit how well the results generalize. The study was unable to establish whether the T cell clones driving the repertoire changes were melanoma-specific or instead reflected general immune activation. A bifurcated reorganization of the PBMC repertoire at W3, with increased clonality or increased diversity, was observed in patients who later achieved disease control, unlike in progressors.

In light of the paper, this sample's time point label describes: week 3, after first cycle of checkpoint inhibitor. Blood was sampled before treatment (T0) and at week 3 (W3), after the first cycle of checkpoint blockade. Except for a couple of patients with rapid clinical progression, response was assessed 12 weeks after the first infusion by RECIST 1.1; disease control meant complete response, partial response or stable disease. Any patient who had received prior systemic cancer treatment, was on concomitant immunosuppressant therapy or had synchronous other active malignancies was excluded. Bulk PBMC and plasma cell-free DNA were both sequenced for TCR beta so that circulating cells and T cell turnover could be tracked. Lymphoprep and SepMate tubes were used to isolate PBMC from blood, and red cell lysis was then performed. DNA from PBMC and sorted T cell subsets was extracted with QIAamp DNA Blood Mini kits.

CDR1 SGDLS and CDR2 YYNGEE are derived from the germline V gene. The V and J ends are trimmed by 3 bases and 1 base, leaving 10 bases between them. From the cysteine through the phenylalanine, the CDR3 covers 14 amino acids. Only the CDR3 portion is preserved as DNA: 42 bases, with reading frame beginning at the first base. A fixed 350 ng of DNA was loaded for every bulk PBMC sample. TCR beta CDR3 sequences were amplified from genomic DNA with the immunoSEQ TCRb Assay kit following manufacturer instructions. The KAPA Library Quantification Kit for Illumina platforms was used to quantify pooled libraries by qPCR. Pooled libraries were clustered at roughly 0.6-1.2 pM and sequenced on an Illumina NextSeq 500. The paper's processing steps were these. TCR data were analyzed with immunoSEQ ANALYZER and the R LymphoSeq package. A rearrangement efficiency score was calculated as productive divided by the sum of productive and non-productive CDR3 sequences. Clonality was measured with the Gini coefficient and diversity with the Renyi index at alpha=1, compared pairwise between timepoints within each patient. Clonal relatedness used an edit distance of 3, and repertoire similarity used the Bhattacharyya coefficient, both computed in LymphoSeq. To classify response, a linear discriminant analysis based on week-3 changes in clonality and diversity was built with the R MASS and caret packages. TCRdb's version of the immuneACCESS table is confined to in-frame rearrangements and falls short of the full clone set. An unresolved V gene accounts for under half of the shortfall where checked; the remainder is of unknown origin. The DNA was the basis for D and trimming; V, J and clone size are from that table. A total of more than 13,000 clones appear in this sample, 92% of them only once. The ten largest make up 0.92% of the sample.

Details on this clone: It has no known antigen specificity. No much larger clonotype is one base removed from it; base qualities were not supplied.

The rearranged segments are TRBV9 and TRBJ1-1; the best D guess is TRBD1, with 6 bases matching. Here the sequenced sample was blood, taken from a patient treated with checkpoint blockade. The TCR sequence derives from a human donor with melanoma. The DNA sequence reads TGTGCCAGCAGCGGACAGGTGGGGAACACTGAAGCTTTCTTT. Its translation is CASSGQVGNTEAFF.